This TCR beta chain was sequenced in a study of Graves' ophthalmopathy and Graves' hyperthyroidism. Overall study results and limits: A 13-signature model separated ophthalmopathy from stable hyperthyroidism, reaching about 91% sensitivity and around 81% specificity cross-validated. A majority of expanded thyroid clonotypes exceeding 0.001 frequency were likewise present in blood.

Investigators amplified TCR beta CDR3 regions from RNA transcripts. HTBI primers served in a first-round RT-PCR, which a second-round multiplex PCR followed. TCRdb ran MiXCR on the multiplex PCR reads and lists one entry per CDR3 protein. The data hold about 210,000 distinct CDR3 sequences, with less than 30% observed a single time. A duration under 3 months, NOSPECS ≥4, CAS ≥3 and moderate-to-severe activity characterized the donors with ophthalmopathy. V was clipped by 2 bases and J by 5 bases; unmatched bases: 4. Germline V lookup: CDR1 SGHTA, CDR2 FQGTGA. This CDR3 is built from 14 residues. This clonotype was counted many times. Its antigen is currently unknown.

The chain carries TRBV7-3 and TRBJ1-1; 8 bases line up with TRBD1. Sequencing input: peripheral blood. The sequence was collected from a man aged 45-60 years with Graves' ophthalmopathy. The CDR3 nucleotides read TGTGCCAGCAGCTTATTAGGACAGGGAACTGAAGCTTTCTTT. This translates into CASSLLGQGTEAFF.